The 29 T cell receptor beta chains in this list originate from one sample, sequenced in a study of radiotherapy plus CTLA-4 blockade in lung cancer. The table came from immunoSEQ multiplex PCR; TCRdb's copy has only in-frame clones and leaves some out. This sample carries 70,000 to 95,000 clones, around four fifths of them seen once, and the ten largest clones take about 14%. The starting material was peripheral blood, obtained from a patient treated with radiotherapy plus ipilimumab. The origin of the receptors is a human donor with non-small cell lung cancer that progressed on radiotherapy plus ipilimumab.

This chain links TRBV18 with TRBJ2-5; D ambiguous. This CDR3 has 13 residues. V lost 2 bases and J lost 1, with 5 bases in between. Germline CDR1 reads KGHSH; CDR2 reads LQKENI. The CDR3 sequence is CASSPNLQETQYF. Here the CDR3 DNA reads TGTGCCAGCTCACCAAATCTCCAAGAGACCCAGTACTTC.

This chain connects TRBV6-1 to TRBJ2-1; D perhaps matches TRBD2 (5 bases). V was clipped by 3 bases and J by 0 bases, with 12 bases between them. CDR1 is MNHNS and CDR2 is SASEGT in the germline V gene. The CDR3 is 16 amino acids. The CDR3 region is CASSDTWRSSYNEQFF. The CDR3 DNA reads TGTGCCAGCAGTGATACCTGGAGGAGCTCCTACAATGAGCAGTTCTTC.

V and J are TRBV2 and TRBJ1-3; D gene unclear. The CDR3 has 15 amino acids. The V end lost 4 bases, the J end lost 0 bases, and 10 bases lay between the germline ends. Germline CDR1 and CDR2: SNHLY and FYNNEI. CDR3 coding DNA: TGTGCCAGCAGTGTGGCCCCGATCTCTGGAAACACCATATATTTT. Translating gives CASSVAPISGNTIYF.

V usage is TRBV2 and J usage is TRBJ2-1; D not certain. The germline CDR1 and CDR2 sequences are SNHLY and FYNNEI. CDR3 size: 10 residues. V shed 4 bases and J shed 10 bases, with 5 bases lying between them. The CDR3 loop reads CASSVKEQFF. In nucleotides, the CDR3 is TGTGCCAGCAGTGTCAAAGAGCAGTTCTTC.

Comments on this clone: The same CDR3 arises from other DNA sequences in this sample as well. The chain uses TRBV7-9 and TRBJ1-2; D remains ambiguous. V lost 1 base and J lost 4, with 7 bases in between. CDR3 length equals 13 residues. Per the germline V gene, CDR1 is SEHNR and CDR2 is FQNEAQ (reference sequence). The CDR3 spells CASSLGLFYGYTF. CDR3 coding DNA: TGTGCCAGCAGCTTAGGGCTGTTCTATGGCTACACCTTC.

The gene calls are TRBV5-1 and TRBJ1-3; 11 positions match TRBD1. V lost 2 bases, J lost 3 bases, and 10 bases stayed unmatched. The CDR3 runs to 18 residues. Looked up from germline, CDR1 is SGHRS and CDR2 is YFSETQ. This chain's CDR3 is CASSFLAPGQGVGNTIYF. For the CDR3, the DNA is TGCGCCAGCAGCTTCCTCGCCCCGGGACAGGGGGTTGGAAACACCATATATTTT. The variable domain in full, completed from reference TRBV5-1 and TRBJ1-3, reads KAGVTQTPRYLIKTRGQQVTLSCSPISGHRSVSWYQQTPGQGLQFLFEYFSETQRNKGNFPGRFSGRQFSNSRSEMNVSTLELGDSALYLCASSFLAPGQGVGNTIYFGEGSWLTVV.

CDR3 protein: CASSLAGRPYNEQFF. The CDR3 DNA is TGTGCCAGCAGTCTAGCGGGAAGGCCCTACAATGAGCAGTTCTTC. V is TRBV6-5 and J is TRBJ2-1, with TRBD2 matching 9 bases. The V gene's germline CDR1 is MNHEY and CDR2 SVGAGI. V was clipped by 5 bases and J by 2 bases; unmatched bases: 4. The CDR3 contains 15 residues.

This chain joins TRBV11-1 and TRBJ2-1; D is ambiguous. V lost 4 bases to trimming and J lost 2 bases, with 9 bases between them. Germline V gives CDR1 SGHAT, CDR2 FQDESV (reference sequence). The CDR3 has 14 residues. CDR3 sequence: CASSSLRTYNEQFF. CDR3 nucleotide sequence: TGTGCCAGCAGCTCCCTTAGAACCTACAATGAGCAGTTCTTC. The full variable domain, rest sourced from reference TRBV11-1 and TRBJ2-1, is EAEVAQSPRYKITEKSQAVAFWCDPISGHATLYWYRQILGQGPELLVQFQDESVVDDSQLPKDRFSAERLKGVDSTLKIQPAELGDSAMYLCASSSLRTYNEQFFGPGTRLTVL.

CDR3 loop: CSASILTEQFF. DNA of the CDR3: TGCAGTGCTAGTATCCTCACTGAGCAGTTCTTC. The V and J genes are TRBV20-1 and TRBJ2-1, with D uncertain. The germline V and J ends were trimmed by 3 bases and 9 bases, with 9 bases remaining between them. CDR3 size: 11 residues. Per germline, CDR1 DFQATT and CDR2 SNEGSKA (reference sequence).

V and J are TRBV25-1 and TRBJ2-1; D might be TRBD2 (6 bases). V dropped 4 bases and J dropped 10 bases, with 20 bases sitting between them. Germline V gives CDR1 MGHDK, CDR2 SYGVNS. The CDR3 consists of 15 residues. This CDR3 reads CASSGDWLNSAEQFF. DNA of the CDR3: TGTGCCAGCAGTGGGGACTGGCTAAATTCCGCGGAGCAGTTCTTC.

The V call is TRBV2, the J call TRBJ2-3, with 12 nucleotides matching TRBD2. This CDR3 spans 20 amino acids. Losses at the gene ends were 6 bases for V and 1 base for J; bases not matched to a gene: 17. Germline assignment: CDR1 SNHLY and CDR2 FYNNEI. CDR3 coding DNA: TGTGCCAGCAGCCCCCCTTCCGGACTAGCGGGATCCCTGGGCACAGATACGCAGTATTTT. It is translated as CASSPPSGLAGSLGTDTQYF.

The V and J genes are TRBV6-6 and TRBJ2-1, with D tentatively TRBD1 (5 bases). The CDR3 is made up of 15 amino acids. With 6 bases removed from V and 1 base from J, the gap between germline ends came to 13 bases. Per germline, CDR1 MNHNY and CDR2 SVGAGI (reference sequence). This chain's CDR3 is CASSPTAVSYNEQFF. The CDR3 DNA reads TGTGCCAGCAGCCCGACAGCAGTGTCCTACAATGAGCAGTTCTTC.

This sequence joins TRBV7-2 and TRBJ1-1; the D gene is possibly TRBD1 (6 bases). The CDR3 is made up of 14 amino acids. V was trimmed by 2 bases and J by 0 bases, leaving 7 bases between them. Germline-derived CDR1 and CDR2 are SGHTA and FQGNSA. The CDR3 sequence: CASSLTGMNTEAFF. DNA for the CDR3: TGTGCCAGCAGCTTAACAGGGATGAACACTGAAGCTTTCTTT.

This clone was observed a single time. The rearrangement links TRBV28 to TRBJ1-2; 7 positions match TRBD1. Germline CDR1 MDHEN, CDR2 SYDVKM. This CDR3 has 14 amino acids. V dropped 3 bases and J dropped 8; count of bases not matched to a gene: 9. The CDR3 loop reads CASSFGQAEGGYTF. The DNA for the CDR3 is TGTGCCAGCAGTTTTGGACAGGCCGAGGGGGGCTACACCTTC.

The CDR3 loop reads CASSLDSNQPQHF. CDR3 DNA sequence: TGTGCCAGCAGCTTAGACAGCAATCAGCCCCAGCATTTT. The chain joins TRBV11-1 to TRBJ1-5; D is undetermined. Germline CDR1 reads SGHAT; CDR2 reads FQDESV (reference sequence). The CDR3 runs to 13 residues. With 1 base removed from V and 1 base from J, the gap between germline ends came to 2 bases.

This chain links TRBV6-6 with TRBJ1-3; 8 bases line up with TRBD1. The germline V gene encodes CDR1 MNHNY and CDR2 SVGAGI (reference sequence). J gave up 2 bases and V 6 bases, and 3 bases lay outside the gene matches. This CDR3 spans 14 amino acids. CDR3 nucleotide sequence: TGTGCCAGCAGCCTGACAGGGGCTGGAAACACCATATATTTT. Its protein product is CASSLTGAGNTIYF.

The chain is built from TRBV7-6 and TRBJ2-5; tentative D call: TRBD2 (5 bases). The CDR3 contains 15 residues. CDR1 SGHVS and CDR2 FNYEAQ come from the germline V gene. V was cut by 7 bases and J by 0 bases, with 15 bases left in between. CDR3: CASTPIPSYQETQYF. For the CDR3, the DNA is TGTGCCAGCACCCCCATCCCTAGCTACCAAGAGACCCAGTACTTC.

In DNA, the CDR3 is TGTGCCAGCAGCCCCCGAGGAGGGAGGGACGAGCAGTACTTC. Encoded protein: CASSPRGGRDEQYF. The rearrangement joins TRBV11-2 to TRBJ2-7, with 7 positions matching TRBD2. The CDR3 loop spans 14 amino acids. The V segment lost 5 bases and the J segment 5 bases; nucleotides outside the gene matches: 9. Germline CDR1 reads SGHAT; CDR2 reads FQNNGV.

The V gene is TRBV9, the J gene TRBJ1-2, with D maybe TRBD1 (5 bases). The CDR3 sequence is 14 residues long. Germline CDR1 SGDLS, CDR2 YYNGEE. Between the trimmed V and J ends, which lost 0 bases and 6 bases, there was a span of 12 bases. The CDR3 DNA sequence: TGTGCCAGCAGCGTAGTAACGGTAGGGGATGGCTACACCTTC. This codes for CASSVVTVGDGYTF. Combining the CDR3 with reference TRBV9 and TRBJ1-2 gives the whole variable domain DSGVTQTPKHLITATGQRVTLRCSPRSGDLSVYWYQQSLDQGLQFLIQYYNGEERAKGNILERFSAQQFPDLHSELNLSSLELGDSALYFCASSVVTVGDGYTFGSGTRLTVV.

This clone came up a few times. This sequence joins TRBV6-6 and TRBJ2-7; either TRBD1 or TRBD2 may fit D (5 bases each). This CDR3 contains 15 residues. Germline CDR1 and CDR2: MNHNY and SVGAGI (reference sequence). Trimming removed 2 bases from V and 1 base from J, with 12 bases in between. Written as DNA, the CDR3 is TGTGCCAGCAGTTACCAGGGACGGAAATCCTACGAGCAGTACTTC. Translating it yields CASSYQGRKSYEQYF.

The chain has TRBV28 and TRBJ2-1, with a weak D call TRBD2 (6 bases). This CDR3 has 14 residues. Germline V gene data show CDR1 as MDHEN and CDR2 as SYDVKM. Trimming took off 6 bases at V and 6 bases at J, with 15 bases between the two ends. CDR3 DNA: TGTGCCAGCAGACGGACCGGGACTCTCAATGAGCAGTTCTTC. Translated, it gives CASRRTGTLNEQFF.

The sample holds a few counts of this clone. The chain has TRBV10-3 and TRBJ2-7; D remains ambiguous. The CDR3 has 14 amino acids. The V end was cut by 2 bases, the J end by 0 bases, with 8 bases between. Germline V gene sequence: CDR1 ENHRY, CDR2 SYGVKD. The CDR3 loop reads CAISEARTSYEQYF. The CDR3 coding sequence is TGTGCCATCAGTGAGGCTAGGACCTCCTACGAGCAGTACTTC.

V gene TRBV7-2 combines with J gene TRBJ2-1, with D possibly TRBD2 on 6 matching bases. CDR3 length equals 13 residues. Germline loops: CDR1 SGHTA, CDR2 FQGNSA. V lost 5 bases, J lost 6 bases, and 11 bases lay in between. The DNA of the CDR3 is TGTGCCAGCAGCAGTGCTAGCGTCAATGAGCAGTTCTTC. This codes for CASSSASVNEQFF.

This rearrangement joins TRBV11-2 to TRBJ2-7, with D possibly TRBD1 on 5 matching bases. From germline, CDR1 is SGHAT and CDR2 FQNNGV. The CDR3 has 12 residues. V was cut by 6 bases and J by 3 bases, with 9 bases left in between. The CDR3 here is CASSRQIYEQYF. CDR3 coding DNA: TGTGCCAGCAGTAGACAGATCTACGAGCAGTACTTC.

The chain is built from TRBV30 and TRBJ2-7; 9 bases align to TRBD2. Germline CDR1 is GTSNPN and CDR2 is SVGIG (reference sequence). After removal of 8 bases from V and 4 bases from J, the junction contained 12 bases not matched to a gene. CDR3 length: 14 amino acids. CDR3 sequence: CAVGRGGGRYEQYF. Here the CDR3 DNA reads TGTGCCGTAGGGCGGGGGGGAGGGCGGTACGAGCAGTACTTC. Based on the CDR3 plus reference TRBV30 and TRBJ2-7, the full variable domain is SQTIHQWPATLVQPVGSPLSLECTVEGTSNPNLYWYRQAAGRGLQLLFYSVGIGQISSEVPQNLSASRPQDRQFILSSKKLLLSDSGFYLCAVGRGGGRYEQYFGPGTRLTVT.

Written as DNA, the CDR3 is TGTGCCAGCAGCCCGTGGACAGCGCCTAGCAATCAGCCCCAGCATTTT. Its protein product is CASSPWTAPSNQPQHF. The chain links TRBV4-2 to TRBJ1-5, with D possibly being TRBD1 (6 bases). The germline gives CDR1 LGHNA, CDR2 YNFKEQ. The CDR3 covers 16 residues. The germline V and J ends were trimmed by 4 bases and 0 bases, with 13 bases remaining between them.

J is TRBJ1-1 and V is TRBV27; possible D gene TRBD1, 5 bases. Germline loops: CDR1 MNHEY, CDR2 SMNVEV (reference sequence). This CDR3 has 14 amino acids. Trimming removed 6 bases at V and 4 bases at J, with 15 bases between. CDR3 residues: CASSSRAGGTEAFF. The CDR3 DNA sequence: TGTGCCAGCAGCTCGCGGGCCGGGGGCACTGAAGCTTTCTTT.

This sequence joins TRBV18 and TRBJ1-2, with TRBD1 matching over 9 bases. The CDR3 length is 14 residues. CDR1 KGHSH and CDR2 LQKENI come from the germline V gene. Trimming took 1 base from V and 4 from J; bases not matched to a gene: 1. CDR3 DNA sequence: TGTGCCAGCTCACCACAGGGACAGGGCTATGGCTACACCTTC. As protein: CASSPQGQGYGYTF.

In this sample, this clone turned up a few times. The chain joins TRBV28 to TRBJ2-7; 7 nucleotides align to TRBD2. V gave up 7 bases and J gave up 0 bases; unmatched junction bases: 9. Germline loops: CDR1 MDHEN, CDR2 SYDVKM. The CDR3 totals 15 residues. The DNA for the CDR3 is TGTGCCAGCATCTTCCGGGGAGGGAGCTCCTACGAGCAGTACTTC. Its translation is CASIFRGGSSYEQYF.